The 16 T cell receptor beta chains given below trace back to one sample, sequenced in a study of cytomegalovirus exposure and HLA in healthy donors. The primer mix had 60 Vbeta and 13 Jbeta primers. Sequencing used immunoSEQ multiplex PCR; TCRdb keeps in-frame clones, though not all of them. The data show under 200,000 clones, more than 70% seen once. The sample taken for sequencing was PBMCs. The receptors come from a woman between 40 and 50 years old in good health and CMV-seropositive.

This rearrangement joins TRBV6-1 to TRBJ2-1; TRBD2 matches at 8 bases. CDR1 and CDR2 (germline): MNHNS, SASEGT. After removal of 2 bases from V and 2 bases from J, the junction contained 11 bases not matched to a gene. This CDR3 has 18 residues. This CDR3 is CASSERLIGLAAYNEQFF. CDR3 in DNA: TGTGCCAGCAGTGAACGGCTTATCGGACTAGCAGCCTACAATGAGCAGTTCTTC.

This chain uses TRBV7-2 with TRBJ1-3, with D maybe TRBD1 (6 bases). Germline CDR1 reads SGHTA; CDR2 reads FQGNSA. Trimming took 1 base from V and 2 from J, leaving 6 bases between them. The CDR3 covers 14 residues. DNA of the CDR3: TGTGCCAGCAGCTTAGACAGGGCTGGAAACACCATATATTTT. Translating it yields CASSLDRAGNTIYF.

There are a few counts of this clone. The J gene is TRBJ2-7, the V gene TRBV27, with TRBD2 as a possible D gene (5 bases). The germline V gene encodes CDR1 MNHEY and CDR2 SMNVEV (reference sequence). The CDR3 runs 15 residues. V was trimmed by 8 bases and J by 2 bases, leaving 19 bases between them. Here the CDR3 DNA reads TGTGCCAGCGCTCTAACTAAGGAGGCTGCCTACGAGCAGTACTTC. Its translation: CASALTKEAAYEQYF.

The J gene is TRBJ1-2, the V gene TRBV5-4; the D gene is possibly TRBD1 (6 bases). The CDR3 has 14 residues. Per germline, CDR1 SGHNT and CDR2 YYREEE (reference sequence). Trimming stripped 7 bases from V and 3 bases from J, with 16 bases between. The CDR3 loop is CASHAGGQDYGYTF. In DNA form, the CDR3 reads TGTGCCAGCCACGCCGGGGGGCAGGACTATGGCTACACCTTC.

This chain joins TRBV5-6 and TRBJ2-1, with D maybe TRBD1 (6 bases). With 0 bases removed from V and 6 bases from J, the gap between germline ends came to 10 bases. CDR1 SGHDT and CDR2 YYEEEE come from the germline V gene. This CDR3 is 14 amino acids long. The CDR3 region is CASSLGFRGNEQFF. CDR3 bases: TGTGCCAGCAGCTTGGGGTTCAGGGGCAATGAGCAGTTCTTC. Full variable domain (rest looked up from reference TRBV5-6 and TRBJ2-1): DAGVTQSPTHLIKTRGQQVTLRCSPKSGHDTVSWYQQALGQGPQFIFQYYEEEERQRGNFPDRFSGHQFPNYSSELNVNALLLGDSALYLCASSLGFRGNEQFFGPGTRLTVL.

A few counts support this clone. This chain joins TRBV11-2 and TRBJ2-2, with TRBD2 matching over 10 bases. Germline CDR1 reads SGHAT; CDR2 reads FQNNGV. The V gene end was trimmed by 2 bases and the J gene end by 1 base; junction bases not matched to a gene: 1. The CDR3 is made up of 16 amino acids. CDR3 sequence (DNA): TGTGCCAGCAGCTTACTAGCGGGGGTGAACACCGGGGAGCTGTTTTTT. Translated, it gives CASSLLAGVNTGELFF. The full variable domain, rest sourced from reference TRBV11-2 and TRBJ2-2, is EAGVAQSPRYKIIEKRQSVAFWCNPISGHATLYWYQQILGQGPKLLIQFQNNGVVDDSQLPKDRFSAERLKGVDSTLKIQPAKLEDSAVYLCASSLLAGVNTGELFFGEGSRLTVL.

The chain has TRBV4-1 and TRBJ2-6; 8 bases are shared with TRBD1. Germline V gene lookup returns CDR1 MGHRA and CDR2 YSYEKL. V lost 1 base to trimming and J lost 2 bases; unmatched junction nucleotides: 7. The CDR3 covers 18 residues. In DNA form, the CDR3 reads TGCGCCAGCAGCCAAGGTACAGGGGGTACTCCTGGGGCCAACGTCCTGACTTTC. Its translation is CASSQGTGGTPGANVLTF.

The V gene is TRBV6-5, the J gene TRBJ2-1; maybe TRBD2 (6 bases). The length of the CDR3 is 14 residues. Germline V gives CDR1 MNHEY, CDR2 SVGAGI. The V and J ends lost 8 bases and 0 bases respectively, with 11 bases between them. The CDR3 bases are TGTGCCAGCCGCGGAGGGAGCTCCTACAATGAGCAGTTCTTC. Residues: CASRGGSSYNEQFF.

The rearrangement joins TRBV2 to TRBJ2-3; D not certain. CDR1 is SNHLY and CDR2 is FYNNEI in the germline V gene. The CDR3 is 14 amino acids. The V end lost 5 bases, the J end lost 2 bases, and 11 bases lay between the germline ends. The chain's CDR3 is CASSPLLDTDTQYF. CDR3 DNA sequence: TGTGCCAGCAGTCCACTATTAGACACAGATACGCAGTATTTT.

This clone was observed a few times. The chain carries TRBV4-1 and TRBJ2-7; TRBD2 matches 13 bases. The V gene's germline CDR1 is MGHRA and CDR2 YSYEKL. This CDR3 comprises 16 residues. The V and J ends lost 0 bases and 6 bases, in that order; junction bases with no gene match: 5. Here the CDR3 DNA reads TGCGCCAGCAGCCAAGATCCCACTAGCGGGAGGGCCGAGCAGTACTTC. It is translated as CASSQDPTSGRAEQYF.

On this clone: The germline gene is not matched at one end of the junction; a read error may be the cause. The rearrangement uses TRBV29-1 and TRBJ1-2; tentatively, D is TRBD1 (6 bases). This CDR3 is 16 amino acids long. The germline V gene encodes CDR1 SQVTM and CDR2 ANQGSEA. In DNA, the CDR3 is TGCAGCGTCTATATCACGGGGCAGGGGCCAGCCTATGGTTACACCTTC. Encoded protein: CSVYITGQGPAYGYTF.

The rearrangement uses TRBV6-5 and TRBJ1-1, with 9 bases aligning to TRBD1. Germline CDR1 and CDR2: MNHEY and SVGAGI. This CDR3 has 15 residues. With 4 bases clipped from V and 1 base from J, the junction kept 4 bases outside the gene matches. The CDR3 region has the DNA TGTGCCAGCAGTTCCTACAGGGGGCCGAACACTGAAGCTTTCTTT. Its translation is CASSSYRGPNTEAFF.

The chain couples TRBV5-8 to TRBJ2-3; the D gene is possibly TRBD1 (5 bases). Germline CDR1 SGHTS, CDR2 YDEGEE. Between the trimmed V and J ends, which lost 4 bases and 6 bases, there was a span of 12 bases. The length of the CDR3 is 13 residues. This chain's CDR3 is CASSASGLDTQYF. The DNA for the CDR3 is TGTGCCAGCAGCGCGTCAGGGTTGGATACGCAGTATTTT.

The chain uses TRBV28 and TRBJ1-3, with D possibly TRBD1 on 6 matching bases. In germline, CDR1 is MDHEN, CDR2 SYDVKM. The CDR3 is 15 amino acids. V lost 0 bases to trimming and J lost 2 bases, with 8 bases between them. CDR3 protein: CASSLWGAAGNTIYF. DNA for the CDR3: TGTGCCAGCAGTTTATGGGGGGCCGCTGGAAACACCATATATTTT.

Details on this clone: Other DNA sequences in this specimen translate into the identical CDR3. V is TRBV28 and J is TRBJ1-1; 7 bases line up with TRBD1. The trim removed 5 bases at V and 2 bases at J, leaving 11 bases unmatched. The germline V gene has CDR1 MDHEN and CDR2 SYDVKM. CDR3 size: 16 residues. The CDR3 region has the DNA TGTGCCAGCAGTCCCACCTACAGGGGCCCAAACACTGAAGCTTTCTTT. This encodes CASSPTYRGPNTEAFF.

This chain joins TRBV5-1 and TRBJ1-1; tentative D call: TRBD1 (6 bases). V lost 5 bases, J lost 5 bases, and 13 bases lay in between. This CDR3 has 13 residues. Germline V lookup: CDR1 SGHRS, CDR2 YFSETQ. CDR3 loop: CASRNRDETEAFF. The CDR3, as DNA: TGCGCCAGCAGGAACAGGGATGAGACTGAAGCTTTCTTT.